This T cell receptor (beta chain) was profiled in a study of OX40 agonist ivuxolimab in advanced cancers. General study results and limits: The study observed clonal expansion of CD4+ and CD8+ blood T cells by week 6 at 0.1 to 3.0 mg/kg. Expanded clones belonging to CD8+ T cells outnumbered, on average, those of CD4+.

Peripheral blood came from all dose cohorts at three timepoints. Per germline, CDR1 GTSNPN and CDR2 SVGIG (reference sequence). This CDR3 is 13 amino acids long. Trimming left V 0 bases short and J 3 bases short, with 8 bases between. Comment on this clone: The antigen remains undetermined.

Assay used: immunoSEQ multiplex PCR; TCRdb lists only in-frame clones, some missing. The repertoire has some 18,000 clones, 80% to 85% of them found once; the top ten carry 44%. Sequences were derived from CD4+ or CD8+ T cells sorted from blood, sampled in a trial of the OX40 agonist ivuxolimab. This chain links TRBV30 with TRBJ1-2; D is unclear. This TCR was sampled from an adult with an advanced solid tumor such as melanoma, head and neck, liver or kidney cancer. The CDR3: CAWSVGGYYGYTF. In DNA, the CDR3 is TGTGCCTGGAGTGTCGGCGGATACTATGGCTACACCTTC.